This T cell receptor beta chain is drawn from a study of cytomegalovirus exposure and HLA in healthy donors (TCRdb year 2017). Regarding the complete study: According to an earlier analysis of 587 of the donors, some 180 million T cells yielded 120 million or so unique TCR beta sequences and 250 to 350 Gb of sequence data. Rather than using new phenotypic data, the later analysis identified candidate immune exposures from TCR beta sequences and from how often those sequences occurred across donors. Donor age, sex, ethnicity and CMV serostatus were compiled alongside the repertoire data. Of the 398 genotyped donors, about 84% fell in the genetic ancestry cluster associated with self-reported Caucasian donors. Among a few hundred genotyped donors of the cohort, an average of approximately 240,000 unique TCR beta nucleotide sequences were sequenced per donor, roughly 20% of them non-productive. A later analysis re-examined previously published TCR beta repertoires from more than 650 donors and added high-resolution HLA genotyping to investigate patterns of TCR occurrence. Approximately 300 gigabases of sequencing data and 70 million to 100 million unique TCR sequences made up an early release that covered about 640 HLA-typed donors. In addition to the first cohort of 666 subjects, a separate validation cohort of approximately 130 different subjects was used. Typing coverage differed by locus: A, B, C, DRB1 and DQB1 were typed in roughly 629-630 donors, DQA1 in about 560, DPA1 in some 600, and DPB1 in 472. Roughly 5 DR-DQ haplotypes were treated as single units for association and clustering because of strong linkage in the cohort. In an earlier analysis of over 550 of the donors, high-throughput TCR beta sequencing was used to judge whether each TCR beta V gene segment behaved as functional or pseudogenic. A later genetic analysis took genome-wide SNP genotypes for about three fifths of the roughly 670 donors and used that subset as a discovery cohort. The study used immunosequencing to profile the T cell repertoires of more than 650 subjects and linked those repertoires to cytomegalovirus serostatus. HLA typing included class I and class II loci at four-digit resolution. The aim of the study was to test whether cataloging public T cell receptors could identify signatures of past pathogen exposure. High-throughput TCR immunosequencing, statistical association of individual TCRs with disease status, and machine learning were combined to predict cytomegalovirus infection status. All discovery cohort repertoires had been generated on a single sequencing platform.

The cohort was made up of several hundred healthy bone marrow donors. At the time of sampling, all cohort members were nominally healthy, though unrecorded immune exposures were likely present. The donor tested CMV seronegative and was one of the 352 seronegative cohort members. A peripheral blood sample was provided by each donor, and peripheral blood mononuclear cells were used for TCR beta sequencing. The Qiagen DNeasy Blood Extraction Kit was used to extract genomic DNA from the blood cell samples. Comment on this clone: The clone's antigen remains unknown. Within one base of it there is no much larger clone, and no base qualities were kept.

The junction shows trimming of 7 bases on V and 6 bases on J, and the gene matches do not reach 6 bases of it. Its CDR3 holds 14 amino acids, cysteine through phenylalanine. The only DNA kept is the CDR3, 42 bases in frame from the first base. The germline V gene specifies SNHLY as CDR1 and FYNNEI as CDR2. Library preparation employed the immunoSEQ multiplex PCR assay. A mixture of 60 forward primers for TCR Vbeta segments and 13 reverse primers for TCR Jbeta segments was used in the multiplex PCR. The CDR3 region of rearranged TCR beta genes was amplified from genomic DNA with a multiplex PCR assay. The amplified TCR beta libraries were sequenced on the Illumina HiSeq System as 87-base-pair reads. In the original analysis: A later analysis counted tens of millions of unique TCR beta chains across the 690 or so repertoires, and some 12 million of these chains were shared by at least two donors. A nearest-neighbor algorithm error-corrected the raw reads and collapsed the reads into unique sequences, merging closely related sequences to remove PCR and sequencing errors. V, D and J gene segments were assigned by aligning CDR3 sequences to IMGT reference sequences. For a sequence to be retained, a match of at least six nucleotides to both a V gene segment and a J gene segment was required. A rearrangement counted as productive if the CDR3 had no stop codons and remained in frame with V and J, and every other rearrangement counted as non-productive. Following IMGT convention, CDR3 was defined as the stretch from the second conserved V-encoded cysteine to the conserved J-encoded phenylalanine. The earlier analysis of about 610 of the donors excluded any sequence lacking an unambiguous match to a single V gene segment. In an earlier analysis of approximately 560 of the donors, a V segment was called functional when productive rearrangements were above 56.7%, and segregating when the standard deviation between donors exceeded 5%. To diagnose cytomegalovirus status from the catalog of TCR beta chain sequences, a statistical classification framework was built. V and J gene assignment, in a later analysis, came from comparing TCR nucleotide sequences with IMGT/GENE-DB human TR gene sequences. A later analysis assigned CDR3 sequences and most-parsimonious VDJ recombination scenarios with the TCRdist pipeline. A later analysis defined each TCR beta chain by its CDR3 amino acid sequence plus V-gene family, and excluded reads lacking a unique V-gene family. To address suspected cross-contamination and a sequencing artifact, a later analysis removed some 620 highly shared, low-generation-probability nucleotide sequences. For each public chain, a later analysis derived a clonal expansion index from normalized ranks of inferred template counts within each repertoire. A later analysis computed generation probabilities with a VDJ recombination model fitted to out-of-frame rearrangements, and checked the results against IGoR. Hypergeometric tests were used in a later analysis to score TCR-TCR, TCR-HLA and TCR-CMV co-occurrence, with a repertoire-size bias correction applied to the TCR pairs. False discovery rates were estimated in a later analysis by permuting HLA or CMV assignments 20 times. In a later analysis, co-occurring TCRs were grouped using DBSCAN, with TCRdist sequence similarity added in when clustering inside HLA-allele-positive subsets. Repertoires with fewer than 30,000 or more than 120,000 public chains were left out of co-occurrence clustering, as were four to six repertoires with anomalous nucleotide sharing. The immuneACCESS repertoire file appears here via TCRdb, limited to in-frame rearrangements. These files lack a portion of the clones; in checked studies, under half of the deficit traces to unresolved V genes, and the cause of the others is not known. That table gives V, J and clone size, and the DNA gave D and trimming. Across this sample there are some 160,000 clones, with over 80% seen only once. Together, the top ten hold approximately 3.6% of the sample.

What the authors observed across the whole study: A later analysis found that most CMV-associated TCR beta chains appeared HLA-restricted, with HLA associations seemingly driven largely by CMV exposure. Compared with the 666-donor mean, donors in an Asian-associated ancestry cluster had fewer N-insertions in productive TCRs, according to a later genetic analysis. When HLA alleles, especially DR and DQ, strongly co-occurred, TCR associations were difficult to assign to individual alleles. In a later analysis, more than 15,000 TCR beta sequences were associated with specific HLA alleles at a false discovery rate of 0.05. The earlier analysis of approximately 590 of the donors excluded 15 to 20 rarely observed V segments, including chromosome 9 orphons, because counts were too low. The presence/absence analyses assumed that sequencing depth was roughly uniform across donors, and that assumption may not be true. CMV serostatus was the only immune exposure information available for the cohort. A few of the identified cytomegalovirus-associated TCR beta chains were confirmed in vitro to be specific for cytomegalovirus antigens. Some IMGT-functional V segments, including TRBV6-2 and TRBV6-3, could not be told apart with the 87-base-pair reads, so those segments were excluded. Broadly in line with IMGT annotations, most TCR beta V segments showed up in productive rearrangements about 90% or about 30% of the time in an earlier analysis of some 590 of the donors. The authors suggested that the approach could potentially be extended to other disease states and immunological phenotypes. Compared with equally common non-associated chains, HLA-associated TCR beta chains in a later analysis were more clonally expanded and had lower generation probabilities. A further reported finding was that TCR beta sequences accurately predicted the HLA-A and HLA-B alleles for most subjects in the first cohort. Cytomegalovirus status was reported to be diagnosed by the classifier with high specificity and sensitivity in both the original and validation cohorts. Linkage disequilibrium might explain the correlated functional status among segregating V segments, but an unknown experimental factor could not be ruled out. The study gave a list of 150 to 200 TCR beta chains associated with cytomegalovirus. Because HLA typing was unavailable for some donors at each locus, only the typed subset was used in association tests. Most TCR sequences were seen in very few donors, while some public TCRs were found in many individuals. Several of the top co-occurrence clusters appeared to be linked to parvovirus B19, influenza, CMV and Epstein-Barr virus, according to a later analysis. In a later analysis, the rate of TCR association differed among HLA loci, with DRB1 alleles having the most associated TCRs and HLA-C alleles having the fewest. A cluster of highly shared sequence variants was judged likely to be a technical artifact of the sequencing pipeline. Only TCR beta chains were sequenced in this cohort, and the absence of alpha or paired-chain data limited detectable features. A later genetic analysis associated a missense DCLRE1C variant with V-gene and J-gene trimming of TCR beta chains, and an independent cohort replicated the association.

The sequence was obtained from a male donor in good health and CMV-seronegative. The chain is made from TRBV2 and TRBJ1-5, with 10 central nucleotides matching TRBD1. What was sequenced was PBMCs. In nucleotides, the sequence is TGTGCCAGCACCCCGGGACAGGGGTCTCAGCCCCAGCATTTT. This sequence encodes CASTPGQGSQPQHF.